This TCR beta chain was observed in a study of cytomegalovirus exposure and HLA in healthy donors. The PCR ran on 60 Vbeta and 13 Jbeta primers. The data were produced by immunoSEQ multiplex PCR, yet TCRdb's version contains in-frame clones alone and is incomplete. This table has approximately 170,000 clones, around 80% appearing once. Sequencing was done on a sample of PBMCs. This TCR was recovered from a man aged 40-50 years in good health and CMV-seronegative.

Written as DNA, the CDR3 is TGTGCCAGCAGTTCGGCCGGGACAGGGAGATCCTACGAGCAGTACTTC. As protein: CASSSAGTGRSYEQYF. The V and J genes are TRBV28 and TRBJ2-5; 9 bases line up with TRBD1. The J call may be mistaken, given a closer DNA end match to TRBJ2-7. The CDR3 consists of 16 residues. Germline loops: CDR1 MDHEN, CDR2 SYDVKM.